This T cell receptor beta chain was identified in a study of cytomegalovirus exposure and HLA in healthy donors. This clone occurred a few times. Its specificity is unknown. Study-level results: A later look showed TCR association rates differing by HLA locus, highest for DRB1 and lowest for HLA-C.

PCR used 60 Vbeta primers and 13 Jbeta primers. Using immunoSEQ multiplex PCR, the repertoire was profiled, and TCRdb retains in-frame clones only, with some absent. The data show 150,000 to 200,000 clones, about four fifths seen once. CDR1 is KGHSH, CDR2 LQKENI, per germline. The CDR3 sequence is 16 residues long. Trimming removed 3 bases from V and 3 bases from J, with 18 bases in between. The V call is TRBV18, the J call TRBJ2-7; D is possibly TRBD2 (5 bases). The receptor was isolated from a man younger than 30 in good health and CMV-seronegative. The sample was PBMCs. The CDR3 nucleotides read TGTGCCAGCTCACCTAGTCGAGGGAGAATTCGCTACGAGCAGTACTTC. Its translation: CASSPSRGRIRYEQYF.